These 31 T cell receptor beta chains were all obtained from the same sample, sequenced in a study of human T cells and chemical hapten exposure. TCRdb itself ran the RACE reads through MiXCR, one entry per CDR3 protein. The sample includes 380,000 or so distinct CDR3 sequences, around 5.5% of them seen just once. Time point given: pre-sensitization, week 0. The sample's treatment: therapeutic diphenylcyclopropenone sensitization with weekly scalp DPC. This specimen consisted of whole blood, obtained in connection with sensitization to the hapten diphenylcyclopropenone (DPC). These receptors were obtained from a woman under 30 with alopecia areata. Some clones in this sample may be carry-over from other donors' samples.

This clonotype was counted ten times or more. V and J are TRBV13 and TRBJ1-3; 7 bases map to TRBD1. The length of the CDR3 is 17 residues. Per germline, CDR1 PRHDT and CDR2 FYEKMQ (reference sequence). The ends lost 2 bases at V and 3 bases at J; junction bases unmatched: 10. The CDR3 loop reads CASSLKAGGDLGNTIYF. CDR3 nucleotides: TGTGCCAGCAGCTTAAAGGCAGGGGGAGATCTTGGAAACACCATATATTTT.

In its sample, this clonotype was seen many times. The V call is TRBV29-1, the J call TRBJ1-1, with D unresolved. With 5 bases removed from V and 3 bases from J, the gap between germline ends came to 10 bases. The CDR3 length is 12 residues. From germline, CDR1 is SQVTM and CDR2 ANQGSEA. The CDR3 spells CSVLRPDTEAFF. For the CDR3, the DNA is TGCAGCGTTCTACGACCAGACACTGAAGCTTTCTTT.

A few counts support this clonotype. The chain couples TRBV6-2 or TRBV6-3 to TRBJ1-5; 7 nucleotides line up with TRBD1. The CDR3 has 15 amino acids. The trim removed 7 bases at V and 6 bases at J, leaving 12 bases unmatched. Per the germline V gene, CDR1 is MNHEY and CDR2 is SVGEGT. CDR3 nucleotide sequence: TGTGCCAGCACCGAAAGACAGGGACGGAGTCAGCCCCAGCATTTT. Encoded protein: CASTERQGRSQPQHF.

The rearrangement joins TRBV28 to TRBJ1-4; D is undetermined. CDR1 and CDR2 from the germline V gene are MDHEN and SYDVKM. The CDR3 has 13 amino acids. In DNA, the CDR3 is TGTGCTATCCAGAGTGCAACTAATGAAAAACTGTTTTTT. This codes for CAIQSATNEKLFF.

CDR3 sequence reads: CASSPRTGALNTEAFF. The CDR3 bases are TGTGCCAGCAGCCCACGGACAGGAGCATTGAACACTGAAGCTTTCTTT. The V gene is TRBV7-9, the J gene TRBJ1-1; 7 bases match TRBD1. Losses at the gene ends were 5 bases for V and 0 bases for J; bases not matched to a gene: 9. The CDR3 is 16 residues long. From germline, CDR1 is SEHNR and CDR2 FQNEAQ (reference sequence).

This clonotype occurred a few times. This chain uses TRBV2 with TRBJ2-5, with 8 bases lining up with TRBD2. Trimming removed 0 bases from V and 4 bases from J; junction bases left unmatched: 4. CDR1 is SNHLY and CDR2 is FYNNEI in the germline V gene. CDR3 length: 15 amino acids. The CDR3 loop is CASSEAGGAPETQYF. The CDR3 bases are TGTGCCAGCAGTGAAGCCGGGGGGGCCCCAGAGACCCAGTACTTC.

This clonotype has a handful of counts. The gene calls are TRBV5-6 and TRBJ1-1; D remains ambiguous. The germline V gene encodes CDR1 SGHDT and CDR2 YYEEEE. This CDR3 has 13 amino acids. V lost 3 bases to trimming and J lost 3 bases, with 9 bases between them. DNA of the CDR3: TGTGCCAGCAGCTGGGGAGAGGACACTGAAGCTTTCTTT. Residues: CASSWGEDTEAFF.

Many counts were recorded for this clonotype. The J gene is TRBJ2-2, the V gene TRBV19, with a tentative D call TRBD1 (6 bases). This CDR3 contains 13 residues. The V end was cut by 7 bases, the J end by 8 bases, with 14 bases between. Germline V gives CDR1 LNHDA, CDR2 SQIVND (reference sequence). The CDR3 loop reads CASISRTGGELFF. The DNA of the CDR3 is TGTGCCAGTATTTCCCGAACAGGGGGGGAGCTGTTTTTT.

This clonotype came up many times. The chain joins TRBV12-3 or TRBV12-4 to TRBJ1-1; D gene uncertain. The CDR3 is 13 residues long. V gave up 3 bases and J gave up 3 bases, with 8 bases separating them. The CDR3 reads CASSFGQDTEAFF. The CDR3 nucleotides read TGTGCCAGCAGTTTTGGCCAAGACACTGAAGCTTTCTTT.

The sample holds many counts of this clonotype. The chain has TRBV12-3 or TRBV12-4 and TRBJ2-7, with D unclear. V shed 4 bases and J shed 7 bases, with 17 bases lying between them. The CDR3 extends over 14 amino acids. The CDR3 is CASSSIATWEEQYF. For the CDR3, the DNA is TGTGCCAGCAGTTCCATCGCAACCTGGGAAGAGCAGTACTTC.

This sequence joins TRBV6-2 or TRBV6-3 and TRBJ1-4; possible D gene TRBD1, 6 bases. The CDR3 runs 16 residues. V shed 0 bases and J shed 7 bases, with 15 bases lying between them. From germline, CDR1 is MNHEY and CDR2 SVGEGT. Written as DNA, the CDR3 is TGTGCCAGCAGTTACTCTTCGGGGGGCCGAGTTGAAAAACTGTTTTTT. It translates to CASSYSSGGRVEKLFF.

This chain joins TRBV6-6 and TRBJ1-2, with no clear D. The germline gives CDR1 MNHNY, CDR2 SVGAGI (reference sequence). V was cut by 8 bases and J by 4 bases, with 8 bases left in between. The CDR3 loop spans 11 amino acids. The CDR3 region has the DNA TGTGCCAGCCGTACTCTCTATGGCTACACCTTC. Translated, it gives CASRTLYGYTF.

The chain is built from TRBV20-1 and TRBJ1-4, with 9 bases matching TRBD1. The CDR3 totals 14 residues. Trimming cost V 5 bases and J 7 bases; bases outside gene matches: 8. Per germline, CDR1 DFQATT and CDR2 SNEGSKA (reference sequence). This CDR3 reads CSAQPGQGGEKLFF. The CDR3 region has the DNA TGCAGTGCTCAGCCGGGACAGGGTGGTGAAAAACTGTTTTTT.

This chain links TRBV29-1 with TRBJ1-2; D uncertain. Trimming stripped 5 bases from V and 4 bases from J, with 8 bases between. Germline lookup yields CDR1 SQVTM and CDR2 ANQGSEA. The CDR3 covers 11 residues. The CDR3 DNA reads as TGCAGCGTTATTGGTGGCTATGGCTACACCTTC. Protein product: CSVIGGYGYTF.

A note on this clonotype: Sequence at one end of the junction differs from germline and may be a read error. V and J are TRBV25-1 and TRBJ2-2; TRBD2 is a possible D gene (7 bases). The CDR3 is made up of 17 amino acids. CDR1 is MGHDK and CDR2 is SYGVNS in the germline V gene. The CDR3 nucleotides read TGTGCCACCAGTGAATGGGGAGGGGGTCAATCCACCGGGGAGCTGTTTTTT. Residues: CATSEWGGGQSTGELFF.

This clonotype was observed at least ten times. J is TRBJ2-1 and V is TRBV20-1, with TRBD1 identical over 7 bases. CDR1 DFQATT and CDR2 SNEGSKA come from the germline V gene (reference sequence). V gave up 3 bases and J gave up 7 bases; unmatched junction bases: 6. This CDR3 is built from 13 residues. In DNA form, the CDR3 reads TGCAGTGCTAGGCATACCAGGGGGAATGAGCAGTTCTTC. Translation: CSARHTRGNEQFF.

This clonotype was found a few times. The rearrangement joins TRBV7-3 to TRBJ1-3, with D uncertain. V was clipped by 2 bases and J by 4 bases, with 6 bases between them. CDR1 is SGHTA and CDR2 is FQGTGA in the germline V gene. The CDR3 runs 13 residues. DNA of the CDR3: TGTGCCAGCAGCTTAGAAGGGGGAAACACCATATATTTT. It is translated as CASSLEGGNTIYF.

J is TRBJ2-6 and V is TRBV4-3, with D maybe TRBD1 (6 bases). Germline values: CDR1 LGHNA, CDR2 YSLEER. This CDR3 comprises 16 residues. The germline V and J ends were trimmed by 3 bases and 0 bases, with 9 bases remaining between them. Written as DNA, the CDR3 is TGCGCCAGCAGCCAGGGGGCCTCCTCTGGGGCCAACGTCCTGACTTTC. It translates to CASSQGASSGANVLTF.

This clonotype was seen a handful of times. The chain has TRBV4-1 and TRBJ1-4; D is unresolved. CDR3 length: 14 amino acids. V gave up 4 bases and J gave up 7 bases, with 13 bases separating them. In germline, CDR1 is MGHRA, CDR2 YSYEKL. The CDR3 nucleotides are TGCGCCAGCAGCCCGGCCCCACGGGGTGAAAAACTGTTTTTT. This encodes CASSPAPRGEKLFF.

This clonotype was counted ten times or more. The chain is built from TRBV7-9 and TRBJ1-1; 12 positions agree with TRBD1. V dropped 5 bases and J dropped 5; count of bases not matched to a gene: 6. This CDR3 contains 15 residues. Germline lookup yields CDR1 SEHNR and CDR2 FQNEAQ (reference sequence). The CDR3 region has the DNA TGTGCCAGCAGCCCGGGACAGGGGGCGAGTACTGAAGCTTTCTTT. Its protein product is CASSPGQGASTEAFF.

This clonotype came up many times. The chain carries TRBV4-3 and TRBJ2-1, with 7 nucleotides matching TRBD1. The CDR3 is 15 amino acids. From germline, CDR1 is LGHNA and CDR2 YSLEER. V was pared by 1 base and J by 6 bases, with 6 bases of the junction left unmatched. CDR3 sequence reads: CASSQGQGSVNEQFF. The CDR3 DNA reads TGCGCCAGCAGCCAAGGACAGGGATCCGTCAATGAGCAGTTCTTC.

The table lists this clonotype with a few counts. The rearrangement links TRBV5-1 to TRBJ1-6, with TRBD1 identical over 8 bases. Germline CDR1 is SGHRS and CDR2 is YFSETQ. The J segment lost 9 bases and the V segment lost 5 bases, leaving 10 bases of the junction unmatched. The CDR3 extends over 15 amino acids. Here the CDR3 reads CASRTGTGDGSPLHF. CDR3 DNA: TGCGCCAGCAGGACCGGGACAGGAGACGGTTCACCCCTCCACTTT.

This clonotype has only a few counts. V is TRBV9 and J is TRBJ2-3; 7 bases align to TRBD1. Germline V gene sequence: CDR1 SGDLS, CDR2 YYNGEE. This CDR3 region has 14 residues. Germline trimming cut 0 bases from V and 6 bases from J; bases unmatched to any gene: 4. CDR3 loop: CASSVGTGPDTQYF. CDR3 bases: TGTGCCAGCAGCGTAGGGACAGGTCCGGATACGCAGTATTTT.

This chain connects TRBV12-3 or TRBV12-4 to TRBJ1-6; 8 nucleotides match TRBD1. The junction had 8 bases not matched to a gene; V was cut back by 6 bases and J by 7 bases. The CDR3 is 15 residues long. CDR3 loop: CASRSQGARNSPLHF. The CDR3 DNA reads TGTGCCAGCAGGTCTCAGGGGGCCCGGAATTCACCCCTCCACTTT.

The chain joins TRBV12-3 or TRBV12-4 to TRBJ2-7; the match to TRBD2 covers 14 bases. This CDR3 has 16 residues. With 1 base clipped from V and 4 bases from J, the junction kept 3 bases outside the gene matches. The CDR3 protein is CASSLGLAGGRYEQYF. The CDR3, as DNA: TGTGCCAGCAGTTTAGGACTAGCGGGGGGGCGGTACGAGCAGTACTTC.

This clonotype was found many times. The gene calls are TRBV28 and TRBJ2-4; 9 bases are shared with TRBD1. Germline trimming cut 3 bases from V and 7 bases from J; bases unmatched to any gene: 7. Germline loops: CDR1 MDHEN, CDR2 SYDVKM. This CDR3 has 15 residues. The chain's CDR3 is CASSLYTGTGNIQYF. The DNA for the CDR3 is TGTGCCAGCAGTTTGTATACCGGGACAGGGAACATTCAGTACTTC. Looking up the rest from reference TRBV28 and TRBJ2-4 gives the full variable domain: DVKVTQSSRYLVKRTGEKVFLECVQDMDHENMFWYRQDPGLGLRLIYFSYDVKMKEKGDIPEGYSVSREKKERFSLILESASTNQTSMYLCASSLYTGTGNIQYFGAGTRLSVL.

This clonotype was recorded a few times. The genes are TRBV7-3 and TRBJ2-7; 9 bases line up with TRBD1. This CDR3 comprises 15 residues. Unmatched junction bases numbered 11, after V lost 6 bases and J lost 5 bases. Germline V gene data show CDR1 as SGHTA and CDR2 as FQGTGA. This chain's CDR3 is CASSLDRQGGDEQYF. In DNA, the CDR3 is TGTGCCAGCAGTCTGGATCGACAGGGGGGCGACGAGCAGTACTTC. Together with reference TRBV7-3 and TRBJ2-7, the CDR3 gives the full variable domain: GAGVSQTPSNKVTEKGKYVELRCDPISGHTALYWYRQSLGQGPEFLIYFQGTGAADDSGLPNDRFFAVRPEGSVSTLKIQRTERGDSAVYLCASSLDRQGGDEQYFGPGTRLTVT.

This clonotype was detected many times. J is TRBJ2-1 and V is TRBV7-9; 8 bases line up with TRBD1. CDR1 is SEHNR, CDR2 FQNEAQ, per germline (reference sequence). The trim removed 5 bases at V and 9 bases at J, leaving 6 bases unmatched. This CDR3 has 13 residues. As DNA, the CDR3 is TGTGCCAGCAGCCGGACAGGGTACGGTGAGCAGTTCTTC. As protein: CASSRTGYGEQFF.

The table lists this clonotype with a few counts. The chain has TRBV5-1 and TRBJ2-3, with 9 bases identical to TRBD2. The length of the CDR3 is 14 residues. Germline V gene data show CDR1 as SGHRS and CDR2 as YFSETQ. After removal of 8 bases from V and 2 bases from J, the junction contained 6 bases not matched to a gene. CDR3 residues: CASSGGPPTDTQYF. CDR3 coding DNA: TGCGCCAGTAGCGGGGGTCCACCCACAGATACGCAGTATTTT.

This clonotype was detected many times. V and J are TRBV18 and TRBJ2-7; no definite D call. CDR3 length: 14 residues. The ends were cut back, 0 bases at V and 7 bases at J, with 13 bases in the middle. Germline V CDR1 and CDR2: KGHSH, LQKENI. This CDR3 is CASSPPGGMGEQYF. The DNA for the CDR3 is TGTGCCAGCTCACCACCAGGTGGTATGGGTGAGCAGTACTTC.

This clonotype was detected a few times. The chain couples TRBV10-2 to TRBJ1-5, with D maybe TRBD1 (5 bases). The CDR3 totals 14 residues. The germline gives CDR1 WSHSY, CDR2 SAAADI. Trimming pared 4 bases from V and 4 bases from J, leaving 11 bases between. The CDR3 sequence is CASSGQRANQPQHF. Here the CDR3 DNA reads TGCGCCAGCAGTGGACAGCGCGCGAATCAGCCCCAGCATTTT.